The 23 T cell receptor beta chains below come from one sample, sequenced in a study of blood T cell repertoires in COVID-19. Profiled with immunoSEQ multiplex PCR; TCRdb holds only in-frame clones, not every one. The sample contains 150,000 to 200,000 clones, approximately 89% of which appear only once. Sequencing was performed on peripheral blood. These receptors originate from a man aged 65 to 85 with acute or convalescent COVID-19.

The chain is built from TRBV5-6 and TRBJ1-2, with 9 bases that match TRBD1. V was pared by 4 bases and J by 8 bases, with 6 bases of the junction left unmatched. Germline-derived CDR1 and CDR2 are SGHDT and YYEEEE. CDR3 size: 13 residues. CDR3: CASSRGQGDGYTF. The CDR3 nucleotides read TGTGCCAGCAGCCGGGGACAGGGAGACGGCTACACCTTC. Combining the CDR3 with reference TRBV5-6 and TRBJ1-2 gives the whole variable domain DAGVTQSPTHLIKTRGQQVTLRCSPKSGHDTVSWYQQALGQGPQFIFQYYEEEERQRGNFPDRFSGHQFPNYSSELNVNALLLGDSALYLCASSRGQGDGYTFGSGTRLTVV.

The chain has TRBV7-3 and TRBJ2-3; possibly TRBD2 for D (5 bases). The CDR3 is 14 residues long. CDR1 SGHTA and CDR2 FQGTGA come from the germline V gene. V lost 2 bases, J lost 2 bases, and 8 bases lay in between. Here the CDR3 reads CASSLGLFTDTQYF. CDR3 bases: TGTGCCAGCAGCTTAGGACTTTTCACAGATACGCAGTATTTT.

V usage is TRBV11-2 and J usage is TRBJ2-7; the D gene is possibly TRBD1 (5 bases). CDR1 and CDR2 (germline): SGHAT, FQNNGV. The CDR3 covers 13 residues. V was clipped by 3 bases and J by 1 base, with 7 bases between them. The CDR3 loop is CASSFSGSYEQYF. In DNA, the CDR3 is TGTGCCAGCAGCTTCTCAGGGTCCTACGAGCAGTACTTC.

The CDR3 loop reads CASSVFTGPNNEQFF. CDR3 sequence (DNA): TGTGCCAGCAGTGTCTTTACAGGGCCAAACAATGAGCAGTTCTTC. The rearrangement joins TRBV2 to TRBJ2-1, with D perhaps TRBD1 (6 bases). Trimming left V 4 bases short and J 5 bases short, with 15 bases between. Germline V lookup: CDR1 SNHLY, CDR2 FYNNEI. The CDR3 sequence is 15 residues long.

This clone was observed a single time. CDR3 sequence reads: CASKGVGGGTDTQYF. The CDR3 region has the DNA TGTGCCAGCAAGGGAGTCGGGGGGGGAACAGATACGCAGTATTTT. The chain recombines TRBV2 with TRBJ2-3, with 8 nucleotides matching TRBD2. Per the germline V gene, CDR1 is SNHLY and CDR2 is FYNNEI. This CDR3 has 15 residues. V shed 7 bases, J shed 3 bases, and the junction held 9 bases outside the gene matches.

The rearrangement joins TRBV19 to TRBJ1-5, with a tentative D call TRBD1 (6 bases). The V and J ends lost 3 bases and 2 bases respectively, with 11 bases between them. Germline V CDR1 and CDR2: LNHDA, SQIVND (reference sequence). This CDR3 spans 15 amino acids. Written as DNA, the CDR3 is TGTGCCAGTAGTATCGTAGGGGGAGGCAATCAGCCCCAGCATTTT. Its translation: CASSIVGGGNQPQHF.

The chain recombines TRBV20-1 with TRBJ2-7, with a possible D match to TRBD1 (6 bases). The CDR3 extends over 11 amino acids. Germline V gene data show CDR1 as DFQATT and CDR2 as SNEGSKA (reference sequence). Trimming left V 6 bases short and J 4 bases short, with 10 bases between. The CDR3 nucleotides are TGCAGTGCCTGGGACACTTACGAGCAGTACTTC. Encoded protein: CSAWDTYEQYF.

This clone was observed a few times. The rearrangement uses TRBV24-1 and TRBJ1-2, with D tentatively TRBD1 (5 bases). This CDR3 comprises 15 residues. Trimming cost V 3 bases and J 5 bases, with 15 bases left between them. The germline gives CDR1 KGHDR, CDR2 SFDVKD. CDR3 nucleotides: TGTGCCACCAGTGATGACTCCGGACAACTTTATGGCTACACCTTC. Its translation: CATSDDSGQLYGYTF.

V usage is TRBV5-8 and J usage is TRBJ2-6, with unresolved D. V was trimmed by 3 bases and J by 1 base, leaving 11 bases between them. The germline CDR1 and CDR2 sequences are SGHTS and YDEGEE. This CDR3 comprises 16 residues. CDR3 DNA: TGTGCCAGCAGCTCTGGTGTAGAGTCTGGGGCCAACGTCCTGACTTTC. This codes for CASSSGVESGANVLTF.

This CDR3 is CASSEYVGAANEQFF. DNA for the CDR3: TGTGCCAGCAGTGAGTACGTTGGAGCTGCCAATGAGCAGTTCTTC. This rearrangement joins TRBV6-1 to TRBJ2-1; unclear D gene. V was clipped by 3 bases and J by 6 bases, with 15 bases between them. The CDR3 consists of 15 residues. CDR1 MNHNS and CDR2 SASEGT come from the germline V gene.

V and J are TRBV2 and TRBJ1-2; 8 bases align to TRBD1. CDR3 length: 15 amino acids. V was clipped by 7 bases and J by 6 bases; unmatched bases: 13. In germline, CDR1 is SNHLY, CDR2 FYNNEI. The CDR3 DNA reads TGTGCCAGCAACCCTTTCCTCAGGGGGCCGGATGGCTACACCTTC. Translation gives CASNPFLRGPDGYTF.

The rearrangement links TRBV21-1 to TRBJ2-7; the table's D call TRBD2 went unverified against the DNA. TRBV21-1 is classified as a pseudogene. The CDR3 loop spans 16 amino acids. Written as DNA, the CDR3 is TGTGCCAGCAGCAAAGTTACGGCTAGCGGGACCTACGAGCAGTACTTC. As protein: CASSKVTASGTYEQYF.

The rearrangement links TRBV5-5 to TRBJ2-5; 10 bases map to TRBD2. Germline-derived CDR1 and CDR2 are SGHKS and YYEKEE (reference sequence). Trimming cost V 5 bases and J 0 bases; bases outside gene matches: 7. The CDR3 is 16 amino acids. CDR3: CASRRSGGTYQETQYF. The CDR3 nucleotides are TGTGCCAGCAGACGTAGCGGGGGGACGTACCAAGAGACCCAGTACTTC. The whole variable domain, remainder taken from reference TRBV5-5 and TRBJ2-5, is DAGVTQSPTHLIKTRGQQVTLRCSPISGHKSVSWYQQVLGQGPQFIFQYYEKEERGRGNFPDRFSARQFPNYSSELNVNALLLGDSALYLCASRRSGGTYQETQYFGPGTRLLVL.

The CDR3 DNA follows: TGTGCCAGCAGCCCTTCATGGGGGGGAATGGAAAAACTGTTTTTT. This encodes CASSPSWGGMEKLFF. The gene calls are TRBV3-1 (or the pseudogene TRBV3-2) and TRBJ1-4; tentatively, D is TRBD1 (5 bases). Trimming took off 4 bases at V and 8 bases at J, with 17 bases between the two ends. Germline V gene lookup returns CDR1 LGHDT and CDR2 YNNKEL (reference sequence). This CDR3 has 15 amino acids.

The rearrangement links TRBV5-1 to TRBJ2-2; TRBD2 aligns across 8 bases. The germline V gene encodes CDR1 SGHRS and CDR2 YFSETQ. The junction had 6 bases not matched to a gene; V was cut back by 4 bases and J by 4 bases. This CDR3 has 15 amino acids. The CDR3 region is CASSPGTRGTGELFF. For the CDR3, the DNA is TGCGCCAGCAGCCCTGGGACTAGAGGCACCGGGGAGCTGTTTTTT.

This clone was seen a handful of times. The chain has TRBV7-2 and TRBJ1-2; D is unresolved. This CDR3 has 15 amino acids. V gave up 2 bases and J gave up 4 bases, with 14 bases separating them. CDR1 SGHTA and CDR2 FQGNSA come from the germline V gene. The CDR3 nucleotides are TGTGCCAGCAGCTTACTGAATTATGGTAGCTATGGCTACACCTTC. Translation: CASSLLNYGSYGYTF.

This clone was found once. The chain employs TRBV2 and TRBJ1-3; TRBD1 matches 7 bases. V lost 6 bases, J lost 0 bases, and 5 bases stayed unmatched. The CDR3 covers 15 residues. Germline V gene data show CDR1 as SNHLY and CDR2 as FYNNEI. The CDR3 reads CASSGTAFSGNTIYF. The CDR3 DNA is TGTGCCAGCAGCGGGACAGCCTTCTCTGGAAACACCATATATTTT.

The chain uses TRBV11-2 and TRBJ2-7; 7 bases align to TRBD2. CDR3 size: 14 residues. Trimming removed 5 bases from V and 7 bases from J; junction bases left unmatched: 11. Germline lookup yields CDR1 SGHAT and CDR2 FQNNGV. Here the CDR3 reads CASSASGAFGEQYF. In DNA form, the CDR3 reads TGTGCCAGCAGCGCAAGCGGGGCCTTTGGGGAGCAGTACTTC.

J is TRBJ2-3 and V is TRBV7-9; 11 nucleotides agree with TRBD2. After removal of 4 bases from V and 7 bases from J, the junction contained 4 bases not matched to a gene. This CDR3 contains 14 residues. Germline CDR1 is SEHNR and CDR2 is FQNEAQ (reference sequence). CDR3 amino acids: CASSYGTSGNTQYF. CDR3 nucleotide sequence: TGTGCCAGCAGCTACGGGACTAGCGGCAATACGCAGTATTTT.

This sequence joins TRBV5-5 and TRBJ1-5; unclear D gene. Germline values: CDR1 SGHKS, CDR2 YYEKEE (reference sequence). The CDR3 totals 13 residues. V lost 1 base, J lost 4 bases, and 6 bases lay in between. The CDR3 sequence is CASSLTDNQPQHF. CDR3 DNA sequence: TGTGCCAGCAGCTTGACAGATAATCAGCCCCAGCATTTT.

The chain combines TRBV2 with TRBJ2-1, with TRBD2 matching 9 bases. Germline V lookup: CDR1 SNHLY, CDR2 FYNNEI. The J segment lost 9 bases and the V segment lost 11 bases, leaving 8 bases of the junction unmatched. The CDR3 loop spans 12 amino acids. CDR3 loop: CAARVAGVEQFF. The CDR3 region has the DNA TGTGCCGCCCGGGTAGCGGGAGTTGAGCAGTTCTTC.

The V call is TRBV11-2, the J call TRBJ1-6; D ambiguous. Trimming cost V 5 bases and J 10 bases, with 21 bases left between them. CDR3 length: 16 residues. Germline V CDR1 and CDR2: SGHAT, FQNNGV. The CDR3 sequence is CASSPLAEGRRSPLHF. The CDR3 DNA sequence: TGTGCCAGCAGCCCCCTTGCGGAAGGGAGACGATCACCCCTCCACTTT.

The CDR3 reads CASPSRELAVADEQYF. The DNA of the CDR3 is TGTGCCAGCCCCTCCCGGGAGCTAGCGGTCGCGGACGAGCAGTACTTC. This rearrangement joins TRBV27 to TRBJ2-7; 7 positions agree with TRBD2. Germline V gene lookup returns CDR1 MNHEY and CDR2 SMNVEV (reference sequence). The CDR3 is 16 residues long. Germline trimming cut 8 bases from V and 5 bases from J; bases unmatched to any gene: 18.